This entry describes one T cell receptor beta chain. Its antigen is currently not known. Base qualities were left out, and no much larger clone turns up one base away. This specimen comes from a study of CDR3 diversity in severe acne (dated by TCRdb to the late 2010s). CDR1 LGHDT and CDR2 YNNKEL were looked up in the germline V gene (reference sequence). V loses 5 bases, J loses 11 bases, and the germline ends lie 19 bases apart. Counted from cysteine to phenylalanine, this CDR3 has 14 amino acids. Of the read, only the CDR3 DNA is kept; its 42 bases are in frame from base 1. Libraries were made using PCR. The instrument given in TCRdb is Illumina HiSeq 2000. Using fastp at Q25 and MiXCR, TCRdb reprocessed the public reads and kept productive beta chains. For every CDR3 protein sequence, its rows merge into one entry that carries the most common genes and DNA. This sample has some 90,000 distinct CDR3 sequences in its table, and roughly 52% of those were observed once. The ten largest clones capture 10% of the sample.

The sequence links TRBV3-1 to TRBJ1-5; the D gene is perhaps TRBD1, on 6 matching bases. The sequence came from a male donor in good health, serving as a control. The sequenced sample was blood. At the DNA level, the sequence is TGTGCCAGCAGCGTAGCGGGGGGGCTAGAGACCCAGCATTTT. It codes for CASSVAGGLETQHF.